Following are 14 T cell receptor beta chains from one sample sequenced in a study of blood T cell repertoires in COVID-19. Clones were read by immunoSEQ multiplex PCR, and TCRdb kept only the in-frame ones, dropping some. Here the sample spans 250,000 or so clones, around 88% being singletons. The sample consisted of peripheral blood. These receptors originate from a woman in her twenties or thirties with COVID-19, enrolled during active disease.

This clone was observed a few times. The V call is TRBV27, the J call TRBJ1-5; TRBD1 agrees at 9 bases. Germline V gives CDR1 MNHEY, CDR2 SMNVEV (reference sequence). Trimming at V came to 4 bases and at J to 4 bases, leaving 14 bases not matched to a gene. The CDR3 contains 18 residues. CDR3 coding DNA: TGTGCCAGCAGTTCCGTGTACAGGGGGCGAGACACAAATCAGCCCCAGCATTTT. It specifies CASSSVYRGRDTNQPQHF.

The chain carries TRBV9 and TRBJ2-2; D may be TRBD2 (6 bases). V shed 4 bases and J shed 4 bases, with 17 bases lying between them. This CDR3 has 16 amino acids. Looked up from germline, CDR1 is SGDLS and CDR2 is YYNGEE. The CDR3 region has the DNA TGTGCCAGCAGCATACCTGAGCGGGTCCCCACCGGGGAGCTGTTTTTT. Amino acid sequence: CASSIPERVPTGELFF.

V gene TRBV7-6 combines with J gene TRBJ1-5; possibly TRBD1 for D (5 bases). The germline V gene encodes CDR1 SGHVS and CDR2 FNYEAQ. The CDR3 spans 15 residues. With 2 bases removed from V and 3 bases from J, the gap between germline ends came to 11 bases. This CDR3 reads CASSLNTGYNQPQHF. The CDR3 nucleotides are TGTGCCAGCAGCTTAAACACAGGATACAATCAGCCCCAGCATTTT.

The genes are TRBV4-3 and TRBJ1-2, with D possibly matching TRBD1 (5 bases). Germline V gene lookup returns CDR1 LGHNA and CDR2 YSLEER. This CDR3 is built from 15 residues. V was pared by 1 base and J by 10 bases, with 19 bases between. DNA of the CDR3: TGCGCCAGCAGCCAAGGGTCCCGAGACAGAGGATCCTACACCTTC. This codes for CASSQGSRDRGSYTF.

For the CDR3, the DNA is TGTGCCAGCAGCTTAGGGAGGACAGCTGAAGCTTTCTTT. Residues: CASSLGRTAEAFF. V and J are TRBV11-2 and TRBJ1-1; weak D call: TRBD1 (6 bases). Germline V gene data show CDR1 as SGHAT and CDR2 as FQNNGV. CDR3 length: 13 residues. The V gene lost 1 base and the J gene lost 6 bases, with 9 bases spanning the gap.

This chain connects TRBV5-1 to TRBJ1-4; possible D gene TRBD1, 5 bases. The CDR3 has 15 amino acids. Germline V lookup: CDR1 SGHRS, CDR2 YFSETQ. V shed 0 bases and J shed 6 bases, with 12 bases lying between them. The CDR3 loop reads CASSLVGVTDEKLFF. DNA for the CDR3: TGCGCCAGCAGCTTGGTTGGTGTGACAGATGAAAAACTGTTTTTT. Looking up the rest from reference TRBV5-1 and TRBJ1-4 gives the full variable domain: KAGVTQTPRYLIKTRGQQVTLSCSPISGHRSVSWYQQTPGQGLQFLFEYFSETQRNKGNFPGRFSGRQFSNSRSEMNVSTLELGDSALYLCASSLVGVTDEKLFFGSGTQLSVL.

Here the CDR3 DNA reads TGTGCCAGCTCCCTTGGGACAGGGGTCAATGAGCAGTTCTTC. It translates to CASSLGTGVNEQFF. The chain joins TRBV7-9 to TRBJ2-1; 10 bases fit TRBD1. V lost 8 bases and J lost 6; bases outside the gene matches: 7. The CDR3 is 14 residues long. The germline gives CDR1 SEHNR, CDR2 FQNEAQ (reference sequence).

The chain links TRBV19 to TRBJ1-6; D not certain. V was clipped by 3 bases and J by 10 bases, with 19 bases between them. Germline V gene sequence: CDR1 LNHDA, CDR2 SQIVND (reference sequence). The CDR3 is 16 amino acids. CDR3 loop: CASSMPLLGYLSPLHF. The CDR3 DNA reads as TGTGCCAGTAGTATGCCCCTCCTCGGGTACCTATCACCCCTCCACTTT.

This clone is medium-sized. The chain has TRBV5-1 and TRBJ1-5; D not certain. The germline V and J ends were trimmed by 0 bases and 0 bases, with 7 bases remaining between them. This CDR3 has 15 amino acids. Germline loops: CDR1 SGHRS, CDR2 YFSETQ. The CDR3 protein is CASSLATTSNQPQHF. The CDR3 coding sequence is TGCGCCAGCAGCTTGGCAACAACTAGCAATCAGCCCCAGCATTTT.

DNA for the CDR3: TGTGCCAGCAGCTTAGCGCTGGTTAGCGGGAGCTACAATGAGCAGTTCTTC. Protein sequence: CASSLALVSGSYNEQFF. The chain uses TRBV7-8 and TRBJ2-1; 9 nucleotides match TRBD2. Per the germline V gene, CDR1 is SGHVS and CDR2 is FQNEAQ. The J segment lost 3 bases and the V segment lost 0 bases, leaving 6 bases of the junction unmatched. The CDR3 totals 17 residues.

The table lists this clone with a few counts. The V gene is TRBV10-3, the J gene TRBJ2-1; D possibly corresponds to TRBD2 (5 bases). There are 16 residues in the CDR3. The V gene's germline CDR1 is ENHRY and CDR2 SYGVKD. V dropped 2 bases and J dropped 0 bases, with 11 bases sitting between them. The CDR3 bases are TGTGCCATCAGTGAGCCTACCGGGGTCTCCTACAATGAGCAGTTCTTC. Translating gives CAISEPTGVSYNEQFF.

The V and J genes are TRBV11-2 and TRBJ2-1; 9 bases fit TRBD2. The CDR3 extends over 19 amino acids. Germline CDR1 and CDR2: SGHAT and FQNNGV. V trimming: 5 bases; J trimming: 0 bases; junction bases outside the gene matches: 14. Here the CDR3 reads CASSARGLAGESSYNEQFF. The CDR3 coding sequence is TGTGCCAGCAGCGCCAGGGGGTTAGCGGGGGAAAGCTCCTACAATGAGCAGTTCTTC.

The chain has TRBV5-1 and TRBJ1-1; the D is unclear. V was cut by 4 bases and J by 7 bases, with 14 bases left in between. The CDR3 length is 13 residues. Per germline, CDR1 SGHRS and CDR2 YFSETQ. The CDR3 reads CASSRGPRNEAFF. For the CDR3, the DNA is TGCGCCAGCAGCCGAGGGCCGAGAAATGAAGCTTTCTTT.

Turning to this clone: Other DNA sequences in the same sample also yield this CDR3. The CDR3 region is CASSLAGGGSYNEQFF. CDR3 sequence (DNA): TGTGCCAGCAGCTTAGCGGGGGGGGGAAGCTACAATGAGCAGTTCTTC. The gene calls are TRBV7-8 and TRBJ2-1; 7 bases align to TRBD2. Trimming cost V 0 bases and J 3 bases; bases outside gene matches: 5. This CDR3 has 16 residues. Germline CDR1 and CDR2: SGHVS and FQNEAQ.